Following are 27 T cell receptor beta chains from one sample sequenced in a study of T-cell reconstitution after alpha-beta-depleted transplantation in children. For TCRbeta, the library was prepared with unique molecular identifiers. From the PCR reads, TCRdb called clonotypes with MiXCR, one entry per CDR3 protein. The sample shows some 600,000 distinct CDR3 sequences, approximately 13% of them seen only once. The source material was PBMCs, mostly from graft donor cells, sampled 360 days after TCRalphabeta/CD19-depleted stem cell transplant. The receptors shown here come from a male patient between 10 and 17 years old who had a stem cell transplant for acute myeloid leukemia, so the T cells may come from the graft donor.

A few counts support this clonotype. The rearrangement uses TRBV2 and TRBJ2-2; possibly TRBD2 for D (5 bases). The V gene's germline CDR1 is SNHLY and CDR2 FYNNEI. V was pared by 2 bases and J by 1 base, with 11 bases between. The CDR3 is 16 residues long. The CDR3 loop is CASSERGLLNTGELFF. The CDR3 region has the DNA TGTGCCAGCAGTGAACGAGGACTTCTGAACACCGGGGAGCTGTTTTTT.

The chain links TRBV7-9 to TRBJ2-7; D may be TRBD1 (6 bases). Trimming took off 0 bases at V and 2 bases at J, with 17 bases between the two ends. In germline, CDR1 is SEHNR, CDR2 FQNEAQ (reference sequence). The CDR3 consists of 17 residues. CDR3 nucleotide sequence: TGTGCCAGCAGCTTAGCTGAAGGGGGTGGGTACCCCTACGAGCAGTACTTC. Protein: CASSLAEGGGYPYEQYF. Supplemented by reference TRBV7-9 and TRBJ2-7, the full variable domain reads DTGVSQNPRHKITKRGQNVTFRCDPISEHNRLYWYRQTLGQGPEFLTYFQNEAQLEKSRLLSDRFSAERPKGSFSTLEIQRTEQGDSAMYLCASSLAEGGGYPYEQYFGPGTRLTVT.

This clonotype has just a few counts. The genes are TRBV10-3 and TRBJ2-7; TRBD2 aligns across 10 bases. With 0 bases clipped from V and 4 bases from J, the junction kept 9 bases outside the gene matches. Germline V CDR1 and CDR2: ENHRY, SYGVKD. The CDR3 has 17 residues. The DNA of the CDR3 is TGTGCCATCAGTGAGTCGAGGGTTGGACTAGCGGTGTACGAGCAGTACTTC. Translated: CAISESRVGLAVYEQYF.

This clonotype occurred a few times. The rearrangement links TRBV29-1 to TRBJ2-5, with D perhaps TRBD2 (5 bases). CDR1 and CDR2 (germline): SQVTM, ANQGSEA. The CDR3 is 15 residues long. V shed 6 bases and J shed 0 bases, with 17 bases lying between them. The CDR3 spells CSVTARGSYQETQYF. As DNA, the CDR3 is TGCAGCGTGACCGCCCGGGGTTCGTACCAAGAGACCCAGTACTTC.

This clonotype showed up many times. CDR3 protein: CSASAGTEIQPQHF. CDR3 in DNA: TGCAGCGCCTCCGCAGGGACAGAAATTCAGCCCCAGCATTTT. J is TRBJ1-5 and V is TRBV29-1; TRBD1 agrees at 7 bases. Unmatched junction bases numbered 12, after V lost 7 bases and J lost 6 bases. CDR1 and CDR2 from the germline V gene are SQVTM and ANQGSEA. This CDR3 comprises 14 residues.

The table lists this clonotype with a few counts. The rearrangement uses TRBV24-1 and TRBJ1-1; 11 nucleotides match TRBD1. The CDR3 extends over 14 amino acids. Germline CDR1 KGHDR, CDR2 SFDVKD. Losses at the gene ends were 3 bases for V and 11 bases for J; bases not matched to a gene: 7. CDR3 nucleotide sequence: TGTGCCACCAGTGATCCGGGGACAGGGGGTAGGGCTTTCTTT. Protein sequence: CATSDPGTGGRAFF.

J is TRBJ2-7 and V is TRBV7-9; the match to TRBD1 covers 9 bases. The length of the CDR3 is 12 residues. CDR1 and CDR2 from the germline V gene are SEHNR and FQNEAQ (reference sequence). V trimming: 5 bases; J trimming: 6 bases; junction bases outside the gene matches: 2. CDR3: CASSRTGVEQYF. The CDR3 region has the DNA TGTGCCAGCAGCCGGACAGGGGTCGAGCAGTACTTC.

This clonotype was counted many times. V and J are TRBV9 and TRBJ2-5, with TRBD2 matching 7 bases. After removal of 3 bases from V and 5 bases from J, the junction contained 4 bases not matched to a gene. The CDR3 consists of 13 residues. Germline CDR1 is SGDLS and CDR2 is YYNGEE. CDR3 in amino acids: CASSGTRAETQYF. CDR3 coding DNA: TGTGCCAGCAGCGGGACTAGAGCGGAGACCCAGTACTTC.

Many counts were recorded for this clonotype. The V and J genes are TRBV6-1 and TRBJ2-3; D gene ambiguous. This CDR3 region has 16 residues. V shed 11 bases and J shed 6 bases, with 27 bases lying between them. Germline-derived CDR1 and CDR2 are MNHNS and SASEGT. As DNA, the CDR3 is TGTGCCGTCTCGATCGGGCAGGCCCCGATGTATGATACGCAGTATTTT. Its protein product is CAVSIGQAPMYDTQYF.

The gene calls are TRBV5-1 and TRBJ2-1, with 8 bases fitting TRBD1. Germline-derived CDR1 and CDR2 are SGHRS and YFSETQ. There are 16 residues in the CDR3. With 4 bases clipped from V and 6 bases from J, the junction kept 12 bases outside the gene matches. The CDR3 region is CASSGSGQATLNEQFF. The CDR3 DNA reads as TGCGCCAGCAGCGGCTCGGGACAGGCGACTCTCAATGAGCAGTTCTTC.

V usage is TRBV14 and J usage is TRBJ2-7; no clear D gene. The CDR3 consists of 14 residues. Germline V lookup: CDR1 SGHDN, CDR2 FVKESK. Trimming took off 4 bases at V and 3 bases at J, with 13 bases between the two ends. CDR3 DNA sequence: TGTGCCAGCAGCCCCCGGTCCGGCCGCTACGAGCAGTACTTC. It codes for CASSPRSGRYEQYF.

The chain uses TRBV7-2 and TRBJ2-7; D perhaps matches TRBD1 (6 bases). Germline values: CDR1 SGHTA, CDR2 FQGNSA. The V and J ends lost 4 bases and 8 bases respectively, with 12 bases between them. There are 12 residues in the CDR3. The CDR3: CASSSDRLQQYF. CDR3 nucleotides: TGTGCCAGCAGCTCCGACAGGTTACAGCAGTACTTC.

This clonotype has ten or more counts. The V and J genes are TRBV12-3 or TRBV12-4 and TRBJ2-5; TRBD2 matches 10 bases. With V trimmed by 6 bases and J by 2 bases, 3 bases remained unmatched. This CDR3 region has 14 residues. In DNA form, the CDR3 reads TGTGCCAGCAGCTTACTAGCGGGACAAGAGACCCAGTACTTC. This sequence encodes CASSLLAGQETQYF.

This clonotype showed up many times. The CDR3 reads CASSLAGRERREQYF. The DNA for the CDR3 is TGTGCCAGCAGTTTAGCGGGCAGGGAACGGCGGGAGCAGTACTTC. V usage is TRBV12-3 or TRBV12-4 and J usage is TRBJ2-7; possibly TRBD1 for D (5 bases). V lost 0 bases to trimming and J lost 7 bases, with 16 bases between them. The CDR3 covers 15 residues.

This clonotype occurred many times. The chain links TRBV29-1 to TRBJ2-5, with TRBD2 matching over 11 bases. Germline CDR1 SQVTM, CDR2 ANQGSEA. The CDR3 extends over 15 amino acids. Trimming at V came to 4 bases and at J to 3 bases, leaving 7 bases not matched to a gene. CDR3 residues: CSVGPSGRREETQYF. CDR3 DNA: TGCAGCGTTGGGCCTAGCGGGAGGAGGGAAGAGACCCAGTACTTC.

This clonotype occurred a few times. V gene TRBV6-5 combines with J gene TRBJ2-7; TRBD1 agrees at 8 bases. Germline trimming cut 7 bases from V and 6 bases from J; bases unmatched to any gene: 5. The CDR3 runs to 12 residues. CDR1 and CDR2 from the germline V gene are MNHEY and SVGAGI. The CDR3 nucleotides are TGTGCCAGCACCGGCAGGGGGCGCGAGCAGTACTTC. Translated, it gives CASTGRGREQYF.

This clonotype turned up a few times. J is TRBJ2-7 and V is TRBV9, with 11 bases aligning to TRBD1. The CDR3 runs 17 residues. Trimming took 1 base from V and 2 from J; bases not matched to a gene: 8. CDR1 is SGDLS and CDR2 is YYNGEE in the germline V gene. The DNA for the CDR3 is TGTGCCAGCAGCGTATCTATCGGGACAGGGGGTACCTACGAGCAGTACTTC. Protein: CASSVSIGTGGTYEQYF.

The table lists this clonotype with a few counts. The chain has TRBV7-2 and TRBJ2-5, with TRBD2 matching 11 bases. Trimming cost V 6 bases and J 5 bases; bases outside gene matches: 8. Germline V gives CDR1 SGHTA, CDR2 FQGNSA. The CDR3 has 15 amino acids. The CDR3 sequence: CASSITSGSAETQYF. The CDR3 DNA reads TGTGCCAGCAGTATCACTAGCGGGAGTGCGGAGACCCAGTACTTC.

This clonotype was counted a few times. This chain uses TRBV2 with TRBJ2-1; no definite D call. Germline assignment: CDR1 SNHLY and CDR2 FYNNEI. V was pared by 4 bases and J by 5 bases, with 15 bases between. The CDR3 runs to 15 residues. This chain's CDR3 is CASSVIGSYDNEQFF. CDR3 sequence (DNA): TGTGCCAGCAGTGTAATAGGTAGCTACGACAATGAGCAGTTCTTC.

This clonotype was detected ten times or more. The gene calls are TRBV27 and TRBJ2-7, with a weak D call TRBD1 (6 bases). V dropped 6 bases and J dropped 4 bases, with 25 bases sitting between them. Looked up from germline, CDR1 is MNHEY and CDR2 is SMNVEV (reference sequence). CDR3 length: 17 amino acids. CDR3 nucleotide sequence: TGTGCCAGCAGGTGGATACACAGGGCCCGGACGGGATACGAGCAGTACTTC. This sequence encodes CASRWIHRARTGYEQYF.

This clonotype was recorded a few times. In DNA form, the CDR3 reads TGCGCCAGCAGCCAAGATAGAGGACTCTTCGACCTGATTCCCGGGACCCAGTACTTC. Translating it yields CASSQDRGLFDLIPGTQYF. This chain uses TRBV4-3 with TRBJ2-5, with D tentatively TRBD2 (5 bases). There are 19 residues in the CDR3. Between the trimmed V and J ends, which lost 0 bases and 7 bases, there was a span of 27 bases. The V gene's germline CDR1 is LGHNA and CDR2 YSLEER.

A few counts support this clonotype. This chain joins TRBV5-1 and TRBJ1-3; D perhaps matches TRBD1 (6 bases). The V end lost 0 bases, the J end lost 0 bases, and 10 bases lay between the germline ends. Germline V lookup: CDR1 SGHRS, CDR2 YFSETQ. The CDR3 sequence is 16 residues long. CDR3 in amino acids: CASSLDGGSSGNTIYF. The CDR3 coding sequence is TGCGCCAGCAGCTTGGATGGGGGCAGCTCTGGAAACACCATATATTTT.

The CDR3 DNA follows: TGTGCCACCACCCGGGACGGCGAGCAGTACTTC. Protein product: CATTRDGEQYF. V gene TRBV6-5 combines with J gene TRBJ2-7; the D call may be TRBD1 or TRBD2 (5 bases each). Germline V lookup: CDR1 MNHEY, CDR2 SVGAGI. The germline V and J ends were trimmed by 10 bases and 6 bases, with 13 bases remaining between them. CDR3 length equals 11 residues.

This clonotype appeared many times. The chain employs TRBV20-1 and TRBJ2-1, with unresolved D. Trimming took off 6 bases at V and 4 bases at J, with 13 bases between the two ends. Germline values: CDR1 DFQATT, CDR2 SNEGSKA (reference sequence). This CDR3 has 13 residues. CDR3 sequence reads: CSARFATYNEQFF. For the CDR3, the DNA is TGCAGTGCCAGGTTTGCGACTTACAATGAGCAGTTCTTC.

J is TRBJ2-4 and V is TRBV4-3; D is perhaps TRBD1 (7 bases). Germline V CDR1 and CDR2: LGHNA, YSLEER. V shed 1 base and J shed 1 base, with 14 bases lying between them. The CDR3 is 17 residues long. Here the CDR3 DNA reads TGCGCCAGCAGCCAAGGGAGGGGGCCGGGTGCCAAAAACATTCAGTACTTC. Protein sequence: CASSQGRGPGAKNIQYF.

This clonotype appeared a few times. The genes are TRBV28 and TRBJ2-5, with 7 nucleotides matching TRBD2. V was clipped by 7 bases and J by 3 bases; unmatched bases: 11. CDR3 length: 15 residues. Germline V gene data show CDR1 as MDHEN and CDR2 as SYDVKM. The CDR3: CASKPVGGLKETQYF. CDR3 bases: TGTGCCAGCAAACCCGTTGGGGGACTAAAAGAGACCCAGTACTTC.

The chain employs TRBV12-3 or TRBV12-4 and TRBJ1-1, with D uncertain. The length of the CDR3 is 12 residues. V was trimmed by 2 bases and J by 3 bases, leaving 4 bases between them. CDR3 DNA sequence: TGTGCCAGCAGTTTACCAGACACTGAAGCTTTCTTT. Protein sequence: CASSLPDTEAFF.